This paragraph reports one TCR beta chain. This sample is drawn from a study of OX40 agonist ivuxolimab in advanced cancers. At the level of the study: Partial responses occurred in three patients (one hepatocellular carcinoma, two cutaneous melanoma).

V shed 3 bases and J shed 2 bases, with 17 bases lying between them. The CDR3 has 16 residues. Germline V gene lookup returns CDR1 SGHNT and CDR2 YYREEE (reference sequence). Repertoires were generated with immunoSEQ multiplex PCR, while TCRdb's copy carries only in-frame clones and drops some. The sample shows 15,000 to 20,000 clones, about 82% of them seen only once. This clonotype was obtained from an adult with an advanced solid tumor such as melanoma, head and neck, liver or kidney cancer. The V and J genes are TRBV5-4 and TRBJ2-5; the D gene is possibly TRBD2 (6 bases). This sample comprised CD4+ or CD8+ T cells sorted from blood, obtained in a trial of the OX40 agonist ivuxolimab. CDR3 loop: CASSSLPGLIQETQYF. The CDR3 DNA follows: TGTGCCAGCAGCTCCCTCCCGGGACTGATACAAGAGACCCAGTACTTC.